Each of the 32 T cell receptor beta chains below was sequenced from the same sample in a study of CD8 T cells in Susac syndrome. The RNA input was about 0.5 to 1 ug, and it was reverse transcribed with random hexamers. TCRdb ran MiXCR on the immunoSEQ multiplex PCR reads and lists one entry per CDR3 protein. Of about 83,000 distinct CDR3 sequences in the sample, roughly 94% were seen once. The sequenced material came from CD8+ T cells from PBMCs. The receptors derive from a human donor with Susac syndrome.

V gene TRBV29-1 combines with J gene TRBJ2-1, with TRBD2 matching over 7 bases. The length of the CDR3 is 14 residues. Germline trimming cut 3 bases from V and 9 bases from J; bases unmatched to any gene: 11. Germline CDR1 SQVTM, CDR2 ANQGSEA. The DNA of the CDR3 is TGCAGCGTTGATTTGGGGAGGGCCGTTCTTGAGCAGTTCTTC. It specifies CSVDLGRAVLEQFF.

The J gene is TRBJ2-3, the V gene TRBV15, with 9 bases fitting TRBD1. The CDR3 covers 16 residues. J lost 4 bases, V lost 0 bases, and 5 bases had no gene match. Per germline, CDR1 LNHNV and CDR2 YYDKDF (reference sequence). CDR3: CATSRERDRESDTQYF. DNA of the CDR3: TGTGCCACCAGCAGAGAACGGGACAGGGAGTCAGATACGCAGTATTTT.

The CDR3 bases are TGTGCCAGCAGTTTACTCCCGGTGGGCACTGAAGCTTTCTTT. It specifies CASSLLPVGTEAFF. V is TRBV28 and J is TRBJ1-1; no clear D gene. CDR3 length equals 14 residues. CDR1 and CDR2 (germline): MDHEN, SYDVKM. V was clipped by 2 bases and J by 4 bases, with 11 bases between them.

This clonotype appeared a single time. The rearrangement uses TRBV15 and TRBJ2-5, with D perhaps matching TRBD2 (6 bases). V lost 3 bases and J lost 0, with 14 bases in between. Germline V gene lookup returns CDR1 LNHNV and CDR2 YYDKDF (reference sequence). The length of the CDR3 is 16 residues. In DNA form, the CDR3 reads TGTGCCACCAGCAGGGACTTTGGGAGGAACCAAGAGACCCAGTACTTC. As protein: CATSRDFGRNQETQYF.

This sequence joins TRBV7-2 and TRBJ2-1; D gene ambiguous. Trimming stripped 4 bases from V and 5 bases from J, with 9 bases between. Germline V gene sequence: CDR1 SGHTA, CDR2 FQGNSA. This CDR3 comprises 13 residues. The chain's CDR3 is CASSSDPDNEQFF. The CDR3 nucleotides read TGTGCCAGCAGCTCCGACCCCGACAATGAGCAGTTCTTC.

V gene TRBV16 combines with J gene TRBJ2-3; D remains unclear. V lost 0 bases to trimming and J lost 5 bases, with 6 bases between them. This CDR3 region has 13 residues. Germline loops: CDR1 KGHSY, CDR2 FQNENV. The CDR3 region is CASSQSWRDTQYF. The CDR3 DNA follows: TGTGCCAGCAGCCAATCCTGGCGAGATACGCAGTATTTT.

The V gene is TRBV20-1, the J gene TRBJ1-1, with D unclear. This CDR3 is built from 11 residues. Germline V CDR1 and CDR2: DFQATT, SNEGSKA (reference sequence). Deletions cut 6 bases from V and 5 bases from J, with 10 bases between. CDR3 bases: TGCAGTGCCGAAGAGGTGACTGAAGCTTTCTTT. It translates to CSAEEVTEAFF.

V usage is TRBV5-1 and J usage is TRBJ1-1; tentative D call: TRBD1 (6 bases). The CDR3 covers 15 residues. Trimming stripped 3 bases from V and 0 bases from J, with 12 bases between. Germline V lookup: CDR1 SGHRS, CDR2 YFSETQ. DNA of the CDR3: TGCGCCAGCAGCTCTGGACGGGACATGAACACTGAAGCTTTCTTT. Translation gives CASSSGRDMNTEAFF.

The chain carries TRBV9 and TRBJ2-3, with 8 bases identical to TRBD2. The CDR3 covers 17 residues. After removal of 4 bases from V and 4 bases from J, the junction contained 14 bases not matched to a gene. Per germline, CDR1 SGDLS and CDR2 YYNGEE. CDR3 residues: CASSSSSLGLAADTQYF. CDR3 in DNA: TGTGCCAGCAGCTCATCCTCCCTTGGACTAGCCGCAGATACGCAGTATTTT.

The V call is TRBV28, the J call TRBJ2-7; 10 bases fit TRBD2. The trim removed 3 bases at V and 5 bases at J, leaving 4 bases unmatched. The CDR3 runs to 14 residues. Germline CDR1 reads MDHEN; CDR2 reads SYDVKM. CDR3 sequence: CASSLLAGAHEQYF. The CDR3 coding sequence is TGTGCCAGCAGTTTGCTAGCGGGAGCACACGAGCAGTACTTC.

The chain uses TRBV29-1 and TRBJ2-1; weak D call: TRBD1 (5 bases). The CDR3 is made up of 13 amino acids. V lost 7 bases and J 7 bases, leaving 17 bases between the germline ends. CDR1 is SQVTM and CDR2 is ANQGSEA in the germline V gene. CDR3 coding DNA: TGCAGCGCGGTGTCTGGGGCCTGGAATGAGCAGTTCTTC. It yields the protein CSAVSGAWNEQFF.

V gene TRBV4-3 combines with J gene TRBJ2-5; D may be TRBD2 (5 bases). The CDR3 runs 15 residues. Trimming took off 0 bases at V and 1 base at J, with 9 bases between the two ends. Germline V gene lookup returns CDR1 LGHNA and CDR2 YSLEER. The CDR3 sequence: CASSQDEGIQETQYF. As DNA, the CDR3 is TGCGCCAGCAGCCAAGACGAGGGAATCCAAGAGACCCAGTACTTC.

The chain couples TRBV9 to TRBJ1-2; 8 bases are shared with TRBD1. V lost 2 bases, J lost 8 bases, and 11 bases stayed unmatched. Germline V lookup: CDR1 SGDLS, CDR2 YYNGEE. CDR3 length equals 15 residues. The CDR3 region is CASSVGTGESHGYTF. DNA of the CDR3: TGTGCCAGCAGCGTTGGGACAGGAGAAAGTCACGGCTACACCTTC.

This chain joins TRBV9 and TRBJ2-6; D is ambiguous. The CDR3 has 16 residues. CDR1 and CDR2 from the germline V gene are SGDLS and YYNGEE. Trimming pared 0 bases from V and 0 bases from J, leaving 7 bases between. CDR3 protein: CASSVAVSSGANVLTF. The CDR3 coding sequence is TGTGCCAGCAGCGTAGCGGTAAGCTCTGGGGCCAACGTCCTGACTTTC.

There are a few counts of this clonotype. The CDR3 sequence is CASSVSGTNTEAFF. CDR3 coding DNA: TGTGCCAGCAGCGTATCAGGGACGAACACTGAAGCTTTCTTT. The genes are TRBV9 and TRBJ1-1, with D possibly matching TRBD1 (5 bases). Germline V gives CDR1 SGDLS, CDR2 YYNGEE. Trimming shortened V by 1 base and J by 1 base, and 8 bases separated the two germline ends. CDR3 length equals 14 residues.

This sequence joins TRBV25-1 and TRBJ1-1; 9 bases align to TRBD1. Trimming cost V 6 bases and J 3 bases; bases outside gene matches: 5. The CDR3 spans 14 residues. The germline CDR1 and CDR2 sequences are MGHDK and SYGVNS. CDR3 sequence reads: CASRLDRGDTEAFF. CDR3 coding DNA: TGTGCCAGCAGATTAGACAGGGGGGACACTGAAGCTTTCTTT.

Remarks on this clonotype: This CDR3 fails to terminate in the conserved phenylalanine or tryptophan, so it likely reflects a read error. The DNA is left out, because the CDR3 cannot be placed on it with certainty; the CDR3 is given as TCRdb lists it. The chain has TRBV9 and TRBJ1-2; the table's TRBD1 call for D was not verified on the DNA. The CDR3 length is 16 residues, termini included. Germline V gene data show CDR1 as SGDLS and CDR2 as YYNGEE. CDR3 in amino acids: CASSAPGRGLEDGGSV.

V is TRBV11-2 and J is TRBJ2-7, with D maybe TRBD2 (5 bases). Germline CDR1 is SGHAT and CDR2 is FQNNGV. Trimming took 4 bases from V and 3 from J, leaving 10 bases between them. This CDR3 is built from 13 residues. CDR3 residues: CASSYRADYEQYF. CDR3 DNA sequence: TGTGCCAGCAGCTATAGAGCGGACTACGAGCAGTACTTC.

The rearrangement uses TRBV3-1 and TRBJ2-3; D is uncertain. V was clipped by 4 bases and J by 0 bases, with 23 bases between them. This CDR3 has 19 amino acids. From germline, CDR1 is LGHDT and CDR2 YNNKEL (reference sequence). The CDR3 coding sequence is TGTGCCAGCAGCCCAGAGGATACGTCGAAACAGTATAGCACAGATACGCAGTATTTT. This encodes CASSPEDTSKQYSTDTQYF.

The sample holds one count of this clonotype. The chain employs TRBV15 and TRBJ1-1; D gene ambiguous. V dropped 1 base and J dropped 1 base, with 4 bases sitting between them. From germline, CDR1 is LNHNV and CDR2 YYDKDF (reference sequence). The CDR3 contains 13 residues. The chain's CDR3 is CATSRVRNTEAFF. The CDR3 DNA is TGTGCCACCAGCAGAGTCAGGAACACTGAAGCTTTCTTT.

The chain combines TRBV4-1 with TRBJ2-1; D is perhaps TRBD2 (7 bases). The germline gives CDR1 MGHRA, CDR2 YSYEKL. The CDR3 runs to 16 residues. Trimming left V 3 bases short and J 6 bases short, with 18 bases between. The CDR3 here is CASSQVGGGVGNEQFF. In DNA form, the CDR3 reads TGCGCCAGCAGCCAGGTGGGAGGGGGGGTAGGCAATGAGCAGTTCTTC.

Here the CDR3 reads CAWSGGVGDNEQFF. In nucleotides, the CDR3 is TGTGCCTGGAGTGGGGGGGTCGGGGACAATGAGCAGTTCTTC. V is TRBV30 and J is TRBJ2-1, with D perhaps TRBD2 (6 bases). CDR3 length equals 14 residues. V was shortened by 1 base and J by 5 bases, with 12 bases between the two germline ends. In germline, CDR1 is GTSNPN, CDR2 SVGIG (reference sequence).

The genes are TRBV12-3 or TRBV12-4 and TRBJ2-5; no clear D. V was cut by 1 base and J by 4 bases, with 10 bases left in between. The CDR3 runs to 14 residues. The CDR3 DNA sequence: TGTGCCAGCAGTTTAGGGTGGAACATAGAGACCCAGTACTTC. It translates to CASSLGWNIETQYF.

V gene TRBV12-3 or TRBV12-4 combines with J gene TRBJ2-3; D remains unclear. The CDR3 loop spans 12 amino acids. V lost 5 bases to trimming and J lost 1 base, with 4 bases between them. The DNA for the CDR3 is TGTGCCAGCAGTCCTGGCACAGATACGCAGTATTTT. It encodes CASSPGTDTQYF.

The gene calls are TRBV29-1 and TRBJ2-2; D is tentatively TRBD1 or TRBD2 (5 bases each). V dropped 1 base and J dropped 5 bases, with 11 bases sitting between them. Per the germline V gene, CDR1 is SQVTM and CDR2 is ANQGSEA. The CDR3 is made up of 14 amino acids. DNA for the CDR3: TGCAGCGTTGAAGCCGGGACGGAGACCGGGGAGCTGTTTTTT. Translation: CSVEAGTETGELFF.

The V gene is TRBV7-2, the J gene TRBJ1-1; D possibly corresponds to TRBD1 (5 bases). From germline, CDR1 is SGHTA and CDR2 FQGNSA. V lost 6 bases and J 4 bases, leaving 15 bases between the germline ends. This CDR3 is 14 amino acids long. As DNA, the CDR3 is TGTGCCAGCAGTCCTGGGGCGGTGGCCACTGAAGCTTTCTTT. The encoded protein is CASSPGAVATEAFF.

This clonotype was counted a single time. V is TRBV13 and J is TRBJ2-7; 10 bases map to TRBD1. The J segment lost 5 bases and the V segment lost 4 bases, leaving 8 bases of the junction unmatched. CDR1 is PRHDT and CDR2 is FYEKMQ in the germline V gene (reference sequence). This CDR3 has 15 residues. The CDR3: CASSSPGQGNHEQYF. The CDR3 region has the DNA TGTGCCAGCAGCTCCCCGGGACAGGGGAACCACGAGCAGTACTTC.

The chain combines TRBV30 with TRBJ1-1; no definite D call. The CDR3 length is 12 residues. Germline lookup yields CDR1 GTSNPN and CDR2 SVGIG (reference sequence). V was cut by 4 bases and J by 0 bases, with 6 bases left in between. CDR3 protein: CAWILVNTEAFF. DNA for the CDR3: TGTGCCTGGATTTTGGTGAACACTGAAGCTTTCTTT.

This sequence joins TRBV30 and TRBJ1-5; D remains unclear. CDR3 length equals 13 residues. Trimming stripped 0 bases from V and 4 bases from J, with 7 bases between. The germline V gene encodes CDR1 GTSNPN and CDR2 SVGIG (reference sequence). CDR3 in amino acids: CAWSVDTNQPQHF. The CDR3 nucleotides are TGTGCCTGGAGTGTCGACACAAATCAGCCCCAGCATTTT. The full variable domain, its missing parts supplied by reference TRBV30 and TRBJ1-5, is SQTIHQWPATLVQPVGSPLSLECTVEGTSNPNLYWYRQAAGRGLQLLFYSVGIGQISSEVPQNLSASRPQDRQFILSSKKLLLSDSGFYLCAWSVDTNQPQHFGDGTRLSIL.

This clonotype was picked up one time. This chain links TRBV9 with TRBJ2-6, with D unresolved. CDR3 length equals 17 residues. Deletions cut 2 bases from V and 0 bases from J, with 12 bases between. Germline V gene data show CDR1 as SGDLS and CDR2 as YYNGEE. For the CDR3, the DNA is TGTGCCAGCAGCGTTACTCAGGTTAGCTCTGGGGCCAACGTCCTGACTTTC. Translation gives CASSVTQVSSGANVLTF. Based on the CDR3 plus reference TRBV9 and TRBJ2-6, the full variable domain is DSGVTQTPKHLITATGQRVTLRCSPRSGDLSVYWYQQSLDQGLQFLIQYYNGEERAKGNILERFSAQQFPDLHSELNLSSLELGDSALYFCASSVTQVSSGANVLTFGAGSRLTVL.

A single count supports this clonotype. V is TRBV5-1 and J is TRBJ2-5, with D hard to call. This CDR3 contains 12 residues. Germline CDR1 and CDR2: SGHRS and YFSETQ. V lost 5 bases and J 0 bases, leaving 5 bases between the germline ends. DNA of the CDR3: TGCGCCAGCAGAACCAACCAAGAGACCCAGTACTTC. Amino acid sequence: CASRTNQETQYF.

The chain has TRBV29-1 and TRBJ1-2; 8 bases are a match to TRBD1. With V trimmed by 7 bases and J by 4 bases, 8 bases remained unmatched. Germline lookup yields CDR1 SQVTM and CDR2 ANQGSEA. The CDR3 sequence is 13 residues long. Here the CDR3 DNA reads TGCAGCGCCCTCGACAGGGGTAGCTATGGCTACACCTTC. This encodes CSALDRGSYGYTF.